This TCR beta chain came from a study of cytomegalovirus exposure and HLA in healthy donors (dated by TCRdb to 2017 to 2019). For the study in its entirety: According to an earlier analysis of 587 of the donors, roughly 180 million T cells yielded roughly 110 million unique TCR beta sequences and about 280 Gb of sequence data. Among some 410 genotyped donors of the cohort, an average of around 220,000 unique TCR beta nucleotide sequences was sequenced per donor, of which 15% to 20% were non-productive. The study combined high-throughput TCR immunosequencing, statistical association of individual TCRs with disease status, and machine learning to predict cytomegalovirus infection status. Four to six DR-DQ haplotypes were handled as single units for association and clustering because linkage in the cohort was strong. Alongside the repertoire data, information on donor age, sex, ethnicity and CMV serostatus was compiled. Among the roughly 400 genotyped donors, around 81% belonged to the genetic ancestry cluster associated with self-reported Caucasian donors. A later genetic analysis used genome-wide SNP genotypes for about 65% of the roughly 670 donors, treating that subset as a discovery cohort. HLA typing included class I and class II loci at four-digit resolution. An early release covering 500 to 750 HLA-typed donors comprised approximately 300 gigabases of sequencing data and tens of millions of unique TCR sequences. The study used immunosequencing to profile the T cell repertoires of approximately 640 subjects and linked those repertoires to cytomegalovirus serostatus. Typing coverage varied by locus: roughly 629-640 donors for A, B, C, DRB1 and DQB1; some 520 for DQA1; 606 for DPA1; around 450 for DPB1. Besides the first cohort of approximately 710 subjects, a separate validation cohort made up of 120 or so different subjects was used. An earlier analysis of 587 of the donors applied high-throughput TCR beta sequencing to assess whether each TCR beta V gene segment acted as functional or pseudogenic. All discovery cohort repertoires had been generated using a single sequencing platform. The study aimed to test whether signatures of past pathogen exposure could be identified by cataloging public T cell receptors. Rather than drawing on any new phenotypic data, the later analysis identified candidate immune exposures from TCR beta sequences and the way those sequences occurred across donors. A later analysis re-analyzed previously published TCR beta repertoires from several hundred donors and added high-resolution HLA genotyping to study TCR occurrence patterns. Study-level results and caveats: A further reported finding was that TCR beta sequences accurately predicted the HLA-A and HLA-B alleles for most subjects in the first cohort. In a later analysis, the rate of TCR association differed among HLA loci, with DRB1 alleles having the most associated TCRs and HLA-C alleles having the fewest. According to a later genetic analysis, donors in an Asian-associated ancestry cluster had fewer N-insertions in productive TCRs than the approximately 690-donor mean. Because HLA typing was unavailable for some donors at each locus, only the typed subset was used in association tests. The cohort was sequenced for TCR beta chains only, and without alpha or paired-chain data the features that could be detected were limited. CMV serostatus was the only immune exposure information available for the cohort. In a later analysis, HLA-associated TCR beta chains showed more clonal expansion and lower generation probabilities than non-associated chains that were equally common. V-gene and J-gene trimming of TCR beta chains was associated with a missense DCLRE1C variant in a later genetic analysis, and the association was replicated in an independent cohort. The presence/absence analyses assumed that sequencing depth was roughly uniform across donors, and that assumption may not be true. An earlier analysis of roughly 570 of the donors showed that most TCR beta V segments appeared in productive rearrangements either about 87% or about 30% of the time, which broadly matched IMGT annotations. The authors suggested that the approach could potentially be extended to other disease states and immunological phenotypes. The earlier analysis of nearly 600 of the donors excluded over 15 rarely observed V segments, including chromosome 9 orphons, because counts were too low. When HLA alleles, especially DR and DQ, strongly co-occurred, attributing TCR associations to individual alleles was difficult. Correlated functional status among segregating V segments might reflect linkage disequilibrium, but an unknown experimental factor could not be ruled out. A later analysis associated about 17,000 TCR beta sequences with specific HLA alleles at a false discovery rate of 0.05. Most CMV-associated TCR beta chains appeared to be HLA-restricted in a later analysis, and the HLA associations seemed to be driven largely by CMV exposure. Across donors, most TCR sequences were observed very rarely, whereas some public TCRs were present in many individuals. Three of the identified cytomegalovirus-associated TCR beta chains were confirmed in vitro to be specific for cytomegalovirus antigens. The sequencing pipeline was judged likely to have produced a cluster of highly shared sequence variants as a technical artifact. The study listed 164 TCR beta chains as associated with cytomegalovirus. According to a later analysis, parvovirus B19, influenza, CMV and Epstein-Barr virus appeared linked to several top co-occurrence clusters. Cytomegalovirus status was reported to be diagnosed by the classifier with high specificity and sensitivity in both the original and validation cohorts.

Details on this clone: No cognate antigen has been identified for it. Base qualities are not provided; no much larger clone lies one nucleotide away.

In total, 666 healthy bone marrow donors made up the cohort. All cohort members were sampled while nominally healthy, although unrecorded immune exposures were likely present. The donor was CMV seronegative and belonged to the group of over 350 seronegative cohort members. A peripheral blood sample was collected from each donor, and TCR beta sequencing was performed on peripheral blood mononuclear cells. Genomic DNA extraction from the blood cell samples was performed with the Qiagen DNeasy Blood Extraction Kit. Library preparation employed the immunoSEQ multiplex PCR assay. The multiplex PCR relied on a mix of 60 forward primers for TCR Vbeta segments and 13 reverse primers for TCR Jbeta segments. Amplification of the CDR3 region of rearranged TCR beta genes was performed with a multiplex PCR assay on genomic DNA. The Illumina HiSeq System was used to sequence the amplified TCR beta libraries as 87-base-pair reads. As for how the authors treated the data: In a later analysis, around 80 million unique TCR beta chains were counted across the 500 to 850 repertoires, and approximately 11 million of these chains were shared by at least two donors. To remove PCR and sequencing errors, raw reads were error-corrected and collapsed into unique sequences using a nearest-neighbor algorithm that merged closely related sequences. Alignment of CDR3 sequences to IMGT reference sequences was used to assign V, D and J gene segments. For a sequence to be retained, at least a six-nucleotide match to both a V gene segment and a J gene segment was required. Rearrangements were called productive when the CDR3 lacked stop codons and stayed in frame with V and J; all others were non-productive. CDR3 was defined according to IMGT convention as the region running from the second conserved V-encoded cysteine to the conserved J-encoded phenylalanine. The earlier analysis of about 590 of the donors excluded sequences that lacked an unambiguous match to a single V gene segment. An earlier analysis of 587 of the donors called V segments functional above 56.7% productive rearrangements and segregating when the between-donor standard deviation exceeded 5%. To diagnose cytomegalovirus status from the catalog of TCR beta chain sequences, a statistical classification framework was built. A later analysis assigned V and J genes by comparing TCR nucleotide sequences with IMGT/GENE-DB human TR gene sequences. Using the TCRdist pipeline, a later analysis assigned CDR3 sequences along with most-parsimonious VDJ recombination scenarios. A later analysis defined each TCR beta chain by its CDR3 amino acid sequence plus V-gene family, and excluded reads lacking a unique V-gene family. A later analysis removed 592 highly shared, low-generation-probability nucleotide sequences to deal with suspected cross-contamination and a sequencing artifact. A later analysis calculated a clonal expansion index for each public chain from normalized within-repertoire ranks of inferred template counts. A later analysis computed generation probabilities with a VDJ recombination model fitted to out-of-frame rearrangements, and checked the results against IGoR. In a later analysis, hypergeometric tests were used to score TCR-TCR, TCR-HLA and TCR-CMV co-occurrence, with a repertoire-size bias correction applied to TCR pairs. A later analysis estimated false discovery rates by permuting HLA or CMV assignments 20 times. In a later analysis, co-occurring TCRs were grouped using DBSCAN, with TCRdist sequence similarity added in when clustering inside HLA-allele-positive subsets. Repertoires with fewer than 30,000 or more than 120,000 public chains were left out of co-occurrence clustering, as were about five repertoires with anomalous nucleotide sharing. The source is immuneACCESS, and TCRdb retained only in-frame sequences with V and J called. Part of the clones is not carried over; for the studies checked, unresolved V genes explain less than half of this, and the remainder is unexplained. V, J and clone size derive from that table, while D and trimming were established from the DNA sequence. The sample table records roughly 200,000 clones; around 86% of these occur just once. Together, the top ten hold 1.6% of the sample.

This TCR derives from a man aged 45-60 years in good health and CMV-seronegative. The sample comprised PBMCs.

The DNA is TGTGCCAGCAGCGTTACCACAGGGGGCAGGAATGAGCAGTTCTTC. This gives the protein CASSVTTGGRNEQFF. The sequence is built from TRBV9 and TRBJ2-1; 9 central nucleotides agree with TRBD1. The CDR3 sequence holds 15 residues, the cysteine and phenylalanine included. Just CDR3 DNA is preserved here, 45 bases in frame from base 1. Clipping removes 2 bases from V and 7 bases from J, with 7 as the unmatched junction base count. For CDR1 and CDR2, the germline V gene lists SGDLS and YYNGEE. The full variable domain, completed from the reference TRBV9 and TRBJ2-1 proteins outside the CDR3, reads DSGVTQTPKHLITATGQRVTLRCSPRSGDLSVYWYQQSLDQGLQFLIQYYNGEERAKGNILERFSAQQFPDLHSELNLSSLELGDSALYFCASSVTTGGRNEQFFGPGTRLTVL.